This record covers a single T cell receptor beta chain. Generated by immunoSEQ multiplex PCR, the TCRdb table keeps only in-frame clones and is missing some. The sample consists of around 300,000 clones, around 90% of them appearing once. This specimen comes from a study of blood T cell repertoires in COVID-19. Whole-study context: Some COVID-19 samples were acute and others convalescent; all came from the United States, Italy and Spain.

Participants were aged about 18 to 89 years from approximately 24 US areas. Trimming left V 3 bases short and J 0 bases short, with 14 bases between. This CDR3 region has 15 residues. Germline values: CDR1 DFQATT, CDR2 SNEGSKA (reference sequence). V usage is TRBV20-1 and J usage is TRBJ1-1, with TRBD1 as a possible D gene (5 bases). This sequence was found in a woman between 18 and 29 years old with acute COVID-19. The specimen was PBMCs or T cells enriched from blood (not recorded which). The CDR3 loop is CSASPRQFMNTEAFF. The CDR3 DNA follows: TGCAGTGCTAGTCCGAGACAGTTCATGAACACTGAAGCTTTCTTT.